This T cell receptor beta chain was captured in a study of blood T cell repertoires in COVID-19 (dated by TCRdb to about 2020). General notes on the study: Samples from collaborators originated in the United States, Italy and Spain and spanned both the acute and convalescent phases of COVID-19. Sample metadata almost always included a de-identified subject ID, COVID-19 status, age in years and sex. Where available, HLA class I and class II types were taken from metadata supplied by the sample provider and were not determined by assay-based typing. The samples were drawn from the first 160 participants of the ongoing ImmuneRACE study and from 1,200 or so subjects provided by 6 global collaborators. The material from the prospective study consisted of cDNA or gDNA derived from T cells, B-cell-depleted T cells, or PBMCs. The repertoires were released in a freely available public database intended as a resource for research on the immune response to SARS-CoV-2. The dataset comprised deeply sampled blood TCRbeta repertoires from subjects exposed to, actively infected with, or recovered from COVID-19. What the work shows at the level of the full study, not this receptor alone: How much clinical and demographic metadata was included differed by source and by participant, and the metadata was provided uncurated.

The CDR3 runs 14 amino acids, cysteine and phenylalanine included. This entry keeps only the CDR3 DNA: 42 bases, framed from base 1. In the germline V gene, CDR1 corresponds to SNHLY and CDR2 to FYNNEI. Regarding this clone: Which antigen it targets is not known. A junction boundary mismatches the germline segment, possibly from a read error.

TCRbeta CDR3 regions were amplified from genomic DNA using the immunoSEQ Assay, a bias-controlled multiplex PCR. Regarding the original processing steps: Nucleated cell counts per sample were estimated from amplification of reference gene primers within the assay. To quantify the absolute abundance of each unique TCRbeta CDR3 rearrangement, sequence reads were collapsed and filtered. For each sample, productive Simpson clonality was calculated by taking the square root of Simpson's diversity index across productive rearrangements. The source is immuneACCESS, and TCRdb retained only in-frame sequences with V and J called. Part of the clones is not carried over; for the studies checked, unresolved V genes explain less than half of this, and the remainder is unexplained. That table is the source of V, J and clone size, and D and trimming were worked out from the DNA. The sample yields tens of thousands of clones; approximately 71% were counted once. Together, the top ten hold roughly 4.2% of the sample.

Whole blood was collected in K2EDTA tubes by collaborating institutions according to the institutions' own protocols. Collaborator samples were shipped for TCRbeta analysis as frozen whole blood, isolated PBMCs, or DNA extracted from either sample type. The source is a woman aged 50 to 60 with acute or convalescent COVID-19. The V and J segments used are TRBV2 and TRBJ1-3, with 8 middle bases fitting TRBD1. Sequenced: peripheral blood. The DNA reads TGTGCCAGCCGTGACAGGGGCTCTGGAAACACCATATATTTT. It specifies CASRDRGSGNTIYF.